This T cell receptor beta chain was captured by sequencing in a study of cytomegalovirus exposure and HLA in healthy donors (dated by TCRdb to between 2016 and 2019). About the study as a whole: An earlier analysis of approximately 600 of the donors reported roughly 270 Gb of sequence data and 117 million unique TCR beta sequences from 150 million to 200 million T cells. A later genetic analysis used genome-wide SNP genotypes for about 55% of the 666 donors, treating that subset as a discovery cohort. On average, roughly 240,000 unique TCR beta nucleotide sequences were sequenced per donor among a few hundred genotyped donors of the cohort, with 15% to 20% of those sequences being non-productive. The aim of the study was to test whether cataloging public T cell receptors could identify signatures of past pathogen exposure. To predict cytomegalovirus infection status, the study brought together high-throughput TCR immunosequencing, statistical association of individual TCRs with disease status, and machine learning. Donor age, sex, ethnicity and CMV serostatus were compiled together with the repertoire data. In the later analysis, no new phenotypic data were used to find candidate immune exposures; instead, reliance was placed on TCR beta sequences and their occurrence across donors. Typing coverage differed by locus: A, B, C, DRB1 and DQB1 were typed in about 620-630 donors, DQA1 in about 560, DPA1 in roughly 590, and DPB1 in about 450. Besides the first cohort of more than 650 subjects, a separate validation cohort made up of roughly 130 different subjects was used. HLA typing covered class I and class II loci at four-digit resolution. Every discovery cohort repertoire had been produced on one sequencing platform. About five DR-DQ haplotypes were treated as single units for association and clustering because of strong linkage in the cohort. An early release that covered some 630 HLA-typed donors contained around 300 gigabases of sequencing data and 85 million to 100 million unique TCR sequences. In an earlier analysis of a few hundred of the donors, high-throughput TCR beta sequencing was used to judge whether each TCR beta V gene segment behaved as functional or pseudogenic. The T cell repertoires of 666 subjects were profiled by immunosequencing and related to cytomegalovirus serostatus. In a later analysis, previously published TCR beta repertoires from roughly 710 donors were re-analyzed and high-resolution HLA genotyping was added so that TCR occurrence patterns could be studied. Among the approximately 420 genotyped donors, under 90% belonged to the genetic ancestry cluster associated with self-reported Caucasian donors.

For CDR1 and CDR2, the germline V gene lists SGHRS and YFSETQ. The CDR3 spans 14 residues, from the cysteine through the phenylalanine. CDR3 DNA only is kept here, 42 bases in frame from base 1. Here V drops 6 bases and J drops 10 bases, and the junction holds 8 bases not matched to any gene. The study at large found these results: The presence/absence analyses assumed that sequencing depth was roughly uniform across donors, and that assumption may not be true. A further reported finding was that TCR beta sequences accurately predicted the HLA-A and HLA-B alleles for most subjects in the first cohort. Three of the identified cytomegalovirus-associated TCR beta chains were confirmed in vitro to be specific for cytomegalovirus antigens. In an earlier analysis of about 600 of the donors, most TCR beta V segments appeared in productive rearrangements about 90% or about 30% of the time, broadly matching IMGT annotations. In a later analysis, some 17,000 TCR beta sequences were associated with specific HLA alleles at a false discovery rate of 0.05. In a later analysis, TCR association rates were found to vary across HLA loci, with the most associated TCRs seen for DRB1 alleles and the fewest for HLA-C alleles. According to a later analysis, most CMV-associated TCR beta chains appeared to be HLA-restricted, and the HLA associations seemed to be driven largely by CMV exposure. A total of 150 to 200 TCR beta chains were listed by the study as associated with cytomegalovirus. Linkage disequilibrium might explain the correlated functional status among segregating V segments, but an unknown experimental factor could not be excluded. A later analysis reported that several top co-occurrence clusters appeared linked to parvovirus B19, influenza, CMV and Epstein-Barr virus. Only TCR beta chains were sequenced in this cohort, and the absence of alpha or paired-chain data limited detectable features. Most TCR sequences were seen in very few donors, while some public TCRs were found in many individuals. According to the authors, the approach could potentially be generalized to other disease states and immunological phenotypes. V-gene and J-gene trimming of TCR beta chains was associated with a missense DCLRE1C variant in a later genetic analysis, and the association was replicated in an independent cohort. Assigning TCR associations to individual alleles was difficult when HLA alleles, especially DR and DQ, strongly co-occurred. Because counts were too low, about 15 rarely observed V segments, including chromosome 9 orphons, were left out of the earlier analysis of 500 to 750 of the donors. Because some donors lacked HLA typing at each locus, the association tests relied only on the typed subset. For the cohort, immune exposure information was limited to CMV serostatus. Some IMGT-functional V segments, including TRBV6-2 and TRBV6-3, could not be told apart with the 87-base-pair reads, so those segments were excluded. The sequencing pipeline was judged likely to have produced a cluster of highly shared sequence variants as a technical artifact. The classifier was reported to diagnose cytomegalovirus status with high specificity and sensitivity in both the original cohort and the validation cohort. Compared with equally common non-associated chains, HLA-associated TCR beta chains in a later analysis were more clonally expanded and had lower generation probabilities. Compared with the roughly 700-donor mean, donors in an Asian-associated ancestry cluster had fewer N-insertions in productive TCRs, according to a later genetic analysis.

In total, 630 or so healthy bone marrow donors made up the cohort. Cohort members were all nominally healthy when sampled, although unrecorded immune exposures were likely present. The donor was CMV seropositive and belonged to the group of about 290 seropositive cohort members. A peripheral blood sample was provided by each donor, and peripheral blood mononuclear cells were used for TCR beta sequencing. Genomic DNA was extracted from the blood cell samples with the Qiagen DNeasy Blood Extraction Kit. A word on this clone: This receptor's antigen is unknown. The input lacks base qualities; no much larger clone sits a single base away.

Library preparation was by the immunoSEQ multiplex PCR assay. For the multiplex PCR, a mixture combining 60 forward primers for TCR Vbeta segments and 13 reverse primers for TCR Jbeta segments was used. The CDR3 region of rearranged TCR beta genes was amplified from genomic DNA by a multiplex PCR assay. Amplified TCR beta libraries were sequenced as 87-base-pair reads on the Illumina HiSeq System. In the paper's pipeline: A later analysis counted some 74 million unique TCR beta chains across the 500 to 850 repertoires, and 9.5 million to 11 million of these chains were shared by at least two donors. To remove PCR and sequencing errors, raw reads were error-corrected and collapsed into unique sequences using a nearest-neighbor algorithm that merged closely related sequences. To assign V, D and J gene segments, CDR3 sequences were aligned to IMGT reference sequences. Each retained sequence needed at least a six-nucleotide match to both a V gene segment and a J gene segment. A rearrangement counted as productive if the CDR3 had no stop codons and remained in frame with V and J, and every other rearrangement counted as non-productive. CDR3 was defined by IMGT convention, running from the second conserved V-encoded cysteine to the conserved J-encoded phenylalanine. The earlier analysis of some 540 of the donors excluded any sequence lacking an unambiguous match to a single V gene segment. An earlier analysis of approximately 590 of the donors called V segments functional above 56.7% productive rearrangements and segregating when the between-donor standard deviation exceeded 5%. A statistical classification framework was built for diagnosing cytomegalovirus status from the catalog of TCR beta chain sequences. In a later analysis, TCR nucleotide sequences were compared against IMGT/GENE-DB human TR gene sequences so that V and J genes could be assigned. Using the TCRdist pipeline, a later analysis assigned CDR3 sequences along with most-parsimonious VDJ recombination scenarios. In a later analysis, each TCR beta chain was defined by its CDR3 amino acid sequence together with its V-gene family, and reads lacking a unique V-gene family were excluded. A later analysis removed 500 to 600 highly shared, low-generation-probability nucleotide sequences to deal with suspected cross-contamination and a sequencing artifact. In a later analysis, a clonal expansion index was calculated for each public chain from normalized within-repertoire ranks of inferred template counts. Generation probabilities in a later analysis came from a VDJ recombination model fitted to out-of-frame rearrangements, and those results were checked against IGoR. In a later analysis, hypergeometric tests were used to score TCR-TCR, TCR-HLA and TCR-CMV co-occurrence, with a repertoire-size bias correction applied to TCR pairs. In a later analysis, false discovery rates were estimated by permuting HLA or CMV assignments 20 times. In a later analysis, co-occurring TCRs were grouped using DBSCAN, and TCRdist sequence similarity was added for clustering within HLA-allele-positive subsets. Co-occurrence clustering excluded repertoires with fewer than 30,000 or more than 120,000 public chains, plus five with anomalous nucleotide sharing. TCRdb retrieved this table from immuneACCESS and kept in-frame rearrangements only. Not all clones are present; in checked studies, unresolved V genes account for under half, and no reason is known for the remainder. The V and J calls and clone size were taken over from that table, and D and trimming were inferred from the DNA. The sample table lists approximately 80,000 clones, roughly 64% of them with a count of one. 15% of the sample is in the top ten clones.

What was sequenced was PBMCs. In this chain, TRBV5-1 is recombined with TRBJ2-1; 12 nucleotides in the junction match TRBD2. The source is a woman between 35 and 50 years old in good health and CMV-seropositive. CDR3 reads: CASTPGLAGSEQFF. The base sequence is TGCGCCAGCACCCCCGGACTAGCGGGAAGCGAGCAGTTCTTC. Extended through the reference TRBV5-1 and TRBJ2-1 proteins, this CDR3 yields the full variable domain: KAGVTQTPRYLIKTRGQQVTLSCSPISGHRSVSWYQQTPGQGLQFLFEYFSETQRNKGNFPGRFSGRQFSNSRSEMNVSTLELGDSALYLCASTPGLAGSEQFFGPGTRLTVL.